A selection of T cell receptor beta chains follows, all from one sample in a study of T cells in Graves' hyperthyroidism and ophthalmopathy. TCRdb independently ran MiXCR on the multiplex PCR reads; one entry per CDR3 protein. The sample has 690,000 or so distinct CDR3 sequences; under 20% are singletons. Input material: blood. These TCRs come from a woman aged 45-60 years with Graves' hyperthyroidism that later progressed to Graves' ophthalmopathy. Each CDR3 is given with its conserved first and last residue. The D gene is left open where the match is weak. Only part of the rows carry a size: once, few, many, or a class if the clone is expanded.

few	TRBV7-2	NA	TRBJ1-3	CASSLVPGGSGNTIYF	TGTGCCAGCAGCTTGGTTCCGGGAGGAAGTGGAAACACCATATATTTT
few	TRBV12-3/TRBV12-4	NA	TRBJ2-1	CASSSPRAGYNEQFF	TGTGCCAGCAGTTCCCCCAGGGCAGGATACAATGAGCAGTTCTTC
few	TRBV29-1	TRBD1	TRBJ1-3	CSVEDSRQGSGNTIYF	TGCAGCGTTGAAGATAGTCGACAGGGCTCTGGAAACACCATATATTTT
many	TRBV7-2	NA	TRBJ1-5	CASSLWQRPNQPQHF	TGTGCCAGCAGCTTATGGCAGCGGCCGAATCAGCCCCAGCATTTT
few	TRBV5-1	TRBD1	TRBJ1-3	CASSGLQGTGNTIYF	TGCGCCAGCAGCGGTTTACAGGGGACTGGAAACACCATATATTTT
few	TRBV12-3/TRBV12-4	NA	TRBJ1-6	CASSLERANSPLHF	TGTGCCAGCAGTTTAGAACGGGCAAATTCACCCCTCCACTTT
NA	TRBV24-1	NA	TRBJ2-1	CATSKRTDAYNEQFF	TGTGCCACCAGTAAAAGGACCGACGCCTACAATGAGCAGTTCTTC
NA	TRBV4-1	NA	TRBJ1-1	CASSHRVNTEAFF	TGCGCCAGCAGCCACAGGGTGAACACTGAAGCTTTCTTT
few	TRBV7-8	TRBD1	TRBJ2-4	CASSPWGTEKNIQYF	TGTGCCAGCAGCCCATGGGGGACAGAGAAAAACATTCAGTACTTC
many	TRBV11-2	NA	TRBJ2-5	CASSLFPGQVQETQYF	TGTGCCAGCAGCTTATTCCCGGGGCAGGTCCAAGAGACCCAGTACTTC
NA	TRBV19	TRBD1	TRBJ1-5	CASSVGGQGNQPQHF	TGTGCCAGTAGTGTAGGAGGACAGGGCAATCAGCCCCAGCATTTT
few	TRBV27	NA	TRBJ2-5	CASRHGVGETQYF	TGTGCCAGCCGGCACGGGGTTGGGGAGACCCAGTACTTC
NA	TRBV20-1	NA	TRBJ2-3	CSAVSIRTDTQYF	TGCAGTGCCGTCTCAATACGCACAGATACGCAGTATTTT
many	TRBV4-1	NA	TRBJ1-5	CASSQGRVGYSNQPQHF	TGCGCCAGCAGCCAAGGCAGGGTAGGGTATAGCAATCAGCCCCAGCATTTT
few	TRBV10-3	TRBD2	TRBJ2-1	CAISETSGVQHNEQFF	TGTGCCATCAGTGAGACTAGCGGGGTTCAACACAATGAGCAGTTCTTC
many	TRBV27	NA	TRBJ1-6	CASSPINSPLHF	TGTGCCAGCAGTCCCATTAATTCACCCCTCCACTTT
NA	TRBV4-2	TRBD1	TRBJ2-7	CASSQEGQIVEQYF	TGTGCCAGCAGCCAAGAGGGACAGATTGTGGAGCAGTACTTC
NA	TRBV3-1	TRBD2	TRBJ2-4	CASSQESGQRGTQNIQYF	TGTGCCAGCAGCCAAGAATCCGGACAGCGGGGGACTCAAAACATTCAGTACTTC
NA	TRBV5-1	TRBD2	TRBJ2-3	CASSLLAGGQGTDTQYF	TGCGCCAGCAGCTTACTAGCGGGGGGGCAGGGCACAGATACGCAGTATTTT
NA	TRBV18	NA	TRBJ1-1	CASSPPMTGTPAEAFF	TGTGCCAGCTCACCACCGATGACAGGCACCCCGGCTGAAGCTTTCTTT
many	TRBV5-1	NA	TRBJ2-7	CASSLEPGRRNYEQYF	TGCGCCAGCAGCTTGGAGCCGGGCAGAAGAAATTACGAGCAGTACTTC
many	TRBV10-3	NA	TRBJ1-2	CAISAYRADNYGYTF	TGTGCCATCAGTGCGTACCGGGCCGACAACTATGGCTACACCTTC
few	TRBV5-1	NA	TRBJ2-7	CASSLSPGKWYEQYF	TGCGCCAGCAGCTTGTCCCCCGGTAAGTGGTACGAGCAGTACTTC
NA	TRBV19	NA	TRBJ2-5	CASSPRQADEETQYF	TGTGCCAGTAGCCCGCGGCAGGCAGATGAAGAGACCCAGTACTTC
many	TRBV5-5	NA	TRBJ2-2	CASSWTQGFTGELFF	TGTGCCAGCAGCTGGACACAGGGATTCACCGGGGAGCTGTTTTTT
few	TRBV18	TRBD2	TRBJ2-1	CASSPGGGGTYNEQFF	TGTGCCAGCTCACCCGGCGGGGGGGGAACCTACAATGAGCAGTTCTTC
NA	TRBV5-6	TRBD2	TRBJ2-2	CASSPAGGGNTGELFF	TGTGCCAGCAGCCCAGCGGGCGGGGGAAACACCGGGGAGCTGTTTTTT
many	TRBV5-1	NA	TRBJ1-1	CASSLDLNLNTEAFF	TGCGCCAGCAGCTTGGACCTGAACTTGAACACTGAAGCTTTCTTT
NA	TRBV2	TRBD2	TRBJ2-7	CASRARTSGGRRYF	TGTGCCAGCAGGGCACGGACTAGCGGGGGGCGGCGGTACTTC
many	TRBV6-1	NA	TRBJ2-1	CASSETGLDYEQFF	TGTGCCAGCAGTGAAACAGGGTTGGATTATGAGCAGTTCTTC
NA	TRBV19	NA	TRBJ1-1	CASMKWTEAFF	TGTGCCAGTATGAAGTGGACTGAAGCTTTCTTT
few	TRBV12-3/TRBV12-4	TRBD1	TRBJ1-1	CASSPGTGAFF	TGTGCCAGCAGTCCCGGGACAGGAGCTTTCTTT
few	TRBV27	TRBD2	TRBJ2-7	CASSLTPREGPYEQYF	TGTGCCAGCAGTCTAACGCCGCGGGAGGGTCCCTACGAGCAGTACTTC
many	TRBV10-3	NA	TRBJ2-7	CAISLGSNTGYEQYF	TGTGCCATCAGCCTAGGGTCGAACACAGGCTACGAGCAGTACTTC
NA	TRBV27	TRBD2	TRBJ2-1	CASSLGTSGSKEQFF	TGTGCCAGCAGTTTGGGGACTAGCGGGAGTAAGGAGCAGTTCTTC
NA	TRBV20-1	TRBD1	TRBJ1-2	CNARGPDRGLGGYTF	TGCAATGCTAGAGGTCCGGACAGGGGGCTCGGTGGCTACACCTTC
NA	TRBV25-1	NA	TRBJ2-3	CASSEWVLGGGARTDTQYF	TGTGCCAGCAGTGAATGGGTTCTTGGAGGGGGGGCTCGCACAGATACGCAGTATTTT
many	TRBV11-2	NA	TRBJ1-6	CASSLLVSYNSPLHF	TGTGCCAGCAGCTTATTAGTCAGCTATAATTCACCCCTCCACTTT
few	TRBV29-1	NA	TRBJ1-2	CSVEQGSGYTF	TGCAGCGTTGAGCAGGGTAGTGGCTACACCTTC
NA	TRBV18	NA	TRBJ2-7	CASSPTPGGLNYEQYF	TGTGCCAGCTCACCGACCCCAGGGGGACTCAACTACGAGCAGTACTTC
NA	TRBV13	NA	TRBJ1-2	CASSLGADLNYGYTF	TGCGCCAGCAGCTTGGGAGCAGACCTCAACTATGGCTACACCTTC
NA	TRBV6-5	NA	TRBJ2-1	CASSYSGGGNEQFF	TGTGCCAGCAGTTACTCGGGGGGTGGGAATGAGCAGTTCTTC
many	TRBV6-2/TRBV6-3	NA	TRBJ1-2	CASSQLKIYGYTF	TGTGCCAGCAGTCAACTAAAAATCTATGGCTACACCTTC
few	TRBV4-1	NA	TRBJ1-5	CASSQGRGERDQPQHF	TGCGCCAGCAGCCAAGGTAGGGGCGAGAGAGATCAGCCCCAGCATTTT
NA	TRBV5-6	NA	TRBJ2-3	CASSLGLGATDTQYF	TGTGCCAGCAGCCTGGGGCTGGGGGCAACAGATACGCAGTATTTT
few	TRBV12-5	TRBD1	TRBJ2-7	CASGTGTGTNYEQYF	TGTGCTAGTGGAACCGGGACAGGGACAAACTACGAGCAGTACTTC
NA	TRBV7-2	NA	TRBJ1-6	CASSLQYGSPLHF	TGTGCCAGCAGCTTACAGTATGGTTCACCCCTCCACTTT
many	TRBV20-1	TRBD1	TRBJ1-1	CSARDLGTGGERTEAFF	TGCAGTGCTAGAGATTTGGGGACAGGGGGCGAACGAACTGAAGCTTTCTTT
many	TRBV20-1	TRBD2	TRBJ2-3	CSARRTSGGVSTDTQYF	TGCAGTGCTAGACGGACTAGCGGGGGCGTCAGCACAGATACGCAGTATTTT
NA	TRBV27	TRBD1	TRBJ2-4	CASTTGTGKNIQYF	TGTGCCAGCACCACCGGGACAGGAAAAAACATTCAGTACTTC
NA	TRBV5-5	NA	TRBJ1-2	CASSLETGRATF	TGTGCCAGCAGCTTGGAGACGGGACGAGCCACCTTC
many	TRBV3-1	TRBD2	TRBJ2-3	CASRPAGLATDTQYF	TGTGCCAGCAGACCAGCGGGACTAGCAACAGATACGCAGTATTTT
many	TRBV3-1	NA	TRBJ1-2	CASRPGTSYGYTF	TGTGCCAGCAGGCCAGGGACCTCGTATGGCTACACCTTC